These 11 T cell receptor beta chains were all obtained from the same sample, sequenced in a study of T cell responses to AZD1222 COVID-19 vaccine. Here immunoSEQ multiplex PCR was the method, and the copy in TCRdb shows in-frame clones only, minus some. The sample has some 91,000 clones, approximately 90% seen once. Sequenced material: peripheral blood, taken on day 0 of AZD1222 vaccination. These TCRs come from an adult in good health.

The CDR3 region is CASSTGRERNTEAFF. The CDR3 DNA follows: TGTGCCAGTAGTACAGGGCGGGAGAGGAACACTGAAGCTTTCTTT. This chain joins TRBV19 and TRBJ1-1; a weak D match, TRBD1 (5 bases). Germline V CDR1 and CDR2: LNHDA, SQIVND (reference sequence). The CDR3 sequence is 15 residues long. The V and J ends lost 4 bases and 1 base respectively, with 13 bases between them. Using reference TRBV19 and TRBJ1-1 for the parts outside the CDR3, the full variable domain is DGGITQSPKYLFRKEGQNVTLSCEQNLNHDAMYWYRQDPGQGLRLIYYSQIVNDFQKGDIAEGYSVSREKKESFPLTVTSAQKNPTAFYLCASSTGRERNTEAFFGQGTRLTVV.

A single count supports this clone. This chain links TRBV9 with TRBJ2-2; TRBD1 might be the D (6 bases). Trimming shortened V by 0 bases and J by 7 bases, and 10 bases separated the two germline ends. The CDR3 extends over 14 amino acids. CDR1 and CDR2 (germline): SGDLS, YYNGEE. The CDR3 reads CASSVAGVGGELFF. The CDR3 coding sequence is TGTGCCAGCAGCGTAGCAGGGGTTGGCGGGGAGCTGTTTTTT.

The V gene is TRBV3-1 (or the pseudogene TRBV3-2), the J gene TRBJ2-7; tentatively, D is TRBD1 or TRBD2 (5 bases each). V was clipped by 0 bases and J by 0 bases, with 12 bases between them. Germline CDR1 and CDR2: LGHDT and YNNKEL (reference sequence). The CDR3 extends over 16 amino acids. CDR3 DNA sequence: TGTGCCAGCAGCCAAGATGACGGGGCCTACTCCTACGAGCAGTACTTC. Protein sequence: CASSQDDGAYSYEQYF.

This clone was detected once. V gene TRBV12-3 or TRBV12-4 combines with J gene TRBJ1-1; D ambiguous. This CDR3 comprises 11 residues. V was trimmed by 8 bases and J by 5 bases, leaving 9 bases between them. The CDR3 loop reads CASSRRTEAFF. In DNA, the CDR3 is TGTGCCAGCTCGAGAAGAACTGAAGCTTTCTTT.

V and J are TRBV18 and TRBJ1-3; no firm D call. The germline V gene has CDR1 KGHSH and CDR2 LQKENI. This CDR3 is built from 16 residues. Trimming took off 2 bases at V and 0 bases at J, with 11 bases between the two ends. The CDR3 DNA follows: TGTGCCAGCTCACCAAAGGGTCTTCTCTCTGGAAACACCATATATTTT. Protein sequence: CASSPKGLLSGNTIYF. Complete variable domain (other parts from reference TRBV18 and TRBJ1-3): NAGVMQNPRHLVRRRGQEARLRCSPMKGHSHVYWYRQLPEEGLKFMVYLQKENIIDESGMPKERFSAEFPKEGPSILRIQQVVRGDSAAYFCASSPKGLLSGNTIYFGEGSWLTVV.

The V call is TRBV10-3, the J call TRBJ2-1, with 10 bases aligning to TRBD1. The CDR3 has 14 amino acids. Germline CDR1 ENHRY, CDR2 SYGVKD. With 10 bases clipped from V and 6 bases from J, the junction kept 9 bases outside the gene matches. CDR3 sequence: CASSGQGDINEQFF. The CDR3 nucleotides are TGTGCCAGCTCAGGACAGGGGGATATCAATGAGCAGTTCTTC.

The chain has TRBV24-1 and TRBJ2-7, with D perhaps matching TRBD2 (5 bases). CDR1 KGHDR and CDR2 SFDVKD come from the germline V gene. The CDR3 is made up of 13 amino acids. V was trimmed by 5 bases and J by 7 bases, leaving 14 bases between them. CDR3: CATSGQQSGEQYF. The CDR3, as DNA: TGTGCCACCAGTGGACAACAGTCGGGGGAGCAGTACTTC.

The chain uses TRBV10-1 and TRBJ1-1; 7 bases match TRBD1. Germline CDR1 reads WNHNN; CDR2 reads SYGVQD (reference sequence). The ends lost 6 bases at V and 8 bases at J; junction bases unmatched: 3. This CDR3 is 11 amino acids long. The CDR3 DNA sequence: TGCGCCAGCAGGGGGACAGCAGAAGCTTTCTTT. This codes for CASRGTAEAFF.

The V and J genes are TRBV5-5 and TRBJ2-7; maybe TRBD1 (6 bases). The CDR3 is 16 amino acids. V was cut by 5 bases and J by 3 bases, with 21 bases left in between. Germline V gene lookup returns CDR1 SGHKS and CDR2 YYEKEE (reference sequence). The DNA for the CDR3 is TGTGCCAGCAGTTACCAGGGGTCGGGACACCTCTACGAGCAGTACTTC. Its protein is CASSYQGSGHLYEQYF.

The rearrangement uses TRBV13 and TRBJ1-1; unclear D gene. The CDR3 covers 13 residues. Germline loops: CDR1 PRHDT, CDR2 FYEKMQ (reference sequence). V gave up 5 bases and J gave up 1 base, with 8 bases separating them. The CDR3 sequence is CASSPRQNTEAFF. The CDR3 DNA reads TGTGCCAGCAGCCCCCGACAGAACACTGAAGCTTTCTTT.

The chain carries TRBV28 and TRBJ2-1; D ambiguous. The V gene lost 7 bases and the J gene lost 4 bases, with 17 bases spanning the gap. Germline CDR1 is MDHEN and CDR2 is SYDVKM. The CDR3 sequence is 15 residues long. In nucleotides, the CDR3 is TGTGCCAGCACCCCCCGGATTACCCTTTACAATGAGCAGTTCTTC. Translation gives CASTPRITLYNEQFF.